Below, 5 T cell receptor beta chains from the same sample are listed, as sequenced in a study of blood T cells in healthy people across ages. Using a J-beta primer mix together with a sample-barcoded 5' primer, a second PCR was run for roughly 7 to 11 cycles. From the 5' RACE reads, TCRdb called clonotypes with MiXCR, one entry per CDR3 protein. The table records roughly 800,000 distinct CDR3 sequences, roughly 64% of them present only once. The specimen was blood. The source of these receptors is a man aged 25 to 45 in good health.

The chain links TRBV11-2 to TRBJ2-4, with 9 bases matching TRBD2. The germline V gene has CDR1 SGHAT and CDR2 FQNNGV. The CDR3 runs 14 residues. The V gene end was trimmed by 8 bases and the J gene end by 3 bases; junction bases not matched to a gene: 5. CDR3 protein: CASWGGGGKNIQYF. As DNA, the CDR3 is TGTGCCAGCTGGGGCGGGGGGGGCAAAAACATTCAGTACTTC. Full variable domain (remainder filled in from reference TRBV11-2 and TRBJ2-4): EAGVAQSPRYKIIEKRQSVAFWCNPISGHATLYWYQQILGQGPKLLIQFQNNGVVDDSQLPKDRFSAERLKGVDSTLKIQPAKLEDSAVYLCASWGGGGKNIQYFGAGTRLSVL.

The CDR3 coding sequence is TGCGCCAGCAGCTTGGGTCGGGGTCACCTGGGCGTCACTGAAGCTTTCTTT. It translates to CASSLGRGHLGVTEAFF. J is TRBJ1-1 and V is TRBV5-1, with D unresolved. CDR3 size: 17 residues. Trimming took 0 bases from V and 4 from J, leaving 19 bases between them. The germline CDR1 and CDR2 sequences are SGHRS and YFSETQ.

The chain couples TRBV25-1 to TRBJ2-7; 9 bases match TRBD1. Gene TRBJ2-5 matches the end of the DNA better, so the J call may be wrong. Germline CDR1 is MGHDK and CDR2 is SYGVNS. CDR3 size: 15 residues. CDR3 coding DNA: TGTGCCAGCAGTGGGGGACCGGGACAGGGTCGGACCCAGTACTTC. It codes for CASSGGPGQGRTQYF.

The rearrangement joins TRBV11-2 to TRBJ2-5; possible D gene TRBD2, 5 bases. This CDR3 is 15 amino acids long. V shed 3 bases and J shed 5 bases, with 16 bases lying between them. From germline, CDR1 is SGHAT and CDR2 FQNNGV. This CDR3 is CASSFIGPWEETQYF. The CDR3 DNA is TGTGCCAGCAGCTTCATTGGCCCATGGGAGGAGACCCAGTACTTC. Drawing the rest from reference TRBV11-2 and TRBJ2-5, the complete variable domain is EAGVAQSPRYKIIEKRQSVAFWCNPISGHATLYWYQQILGQGPKLLIQFQNNGVVDDSQLPKDRFSAERLKGVDSTLKIQPAKLEDSAVYLCASSFIGPWEETQYFGPGTRLLVL.

V and J are TRBV11-2 and TRBJ2-5; the D is unclear. Germline CDR1 and CDR2: SGHAT and FQNNGV. V lost 6 bases to trimming and J lost 4 bases, with 15 bases between them. CDR3 length: 14 amino acids. This CDR3 is CASSPDPVIETQYF. CDR3 bases: TGTGCCAGCAGTCCGGACCCTGTGATAGAGACCCAGTACTTC.